The 31 T cell receptor beta chains below all came from one sample that was sequenced in a study of blood T cells in healthy people across ages. Primed by a sample-barcoded 5' primer and a J-beta primer mix, a second PCR proceeded for about 6 to 11 cycles. A single record per CDR3 protein comes from TCRdb applying MiXCR to the 5' RACE reads. The table records 750,000 to 950,000 distinct CDR3 sequences, 20% to 30% of them present only once. This sample was also put to use in a study of T cells of mothers and their children.

Sample: blood. These receptors all come from a boy aged 10-17 years in good health.

This clonotype was detected only a few times. The chain couples TRBV6-6 to TRBJ2-1, with D possibly being TRBD1 or TRBD2 (5 bases each). V shed 6 bases and J shed 0 bases, with 12 bases lying between them. CDR1 and CDR2 (germline): MNHNY, SVGAGI (reference sequence). The length of the CDR3 is 15 residues. CDR3 nucleotide sequence: TGTGCCAGCAGGGACCCCGGGACCTCCTACAATGAGCAGTTCTTC. Translated: CASRDPGTSYNEQFF.

The CDR3 DNA reads as TGCAGTGCTAGACCCCCCGCGACAGGGGAGACCCAGTACTTC. Translating it yields CSARPPATGETQYF. The chain joins TRBV20-1 to TRBJ2-5, with 7 bases fitting TRBD1. V gave up 2 bases and J gave up 5 bases; unmatched junction bases: 8. The CDR3 has 14 amino acids. CDR1 and CDR2 from the germline V gene are DFQATT and SNEGSKA (reference sequence).

This clonotype has only a few counts. The chain carries TRBV11-2 and TRBJ1-1; perhaps TRBD1 as D (5 bases). The CDR3 is 12 amino acids. The germline V and J ends were trimmed by 4 bases and 12 bases, with 15 bases remaining between them. Per the germline V gene, CDR1 is SGHAT and CDR2 is FQNNGV. This chain's CDR3 is CASSSTGLDTFF. The CDR3 bases are TGTGCCAGCAGCTCCACAGGCCTCGATACTTTCTTT.

The genes are TRBV29-1 and TRBJ2-3; D gene unclear. CDR3 size: 14 residues. Germline-derived CDR1 and CDR2 are SQVTM and ANQGSEA. The ends were cut back, 3 bases at V and 2 bases at J, with 12 bases in the middle. The CDR3 here is CSVEAALYTDTQYF. The CDR3 nucleotides are TGCAGCGTTGAGGCAGCTTTATACACAGATACGCAGTATTTT.

This clonotype was seen at least ten times. A read error may produce the germline difference seen at one junction end. The chain joins TRBV5-1 to TRBJ2-7; 9 bases are a match to TRBD1. This CDR3 region has 14 residues. The V gene's germline CDR1 is SGHRS and CDR2 YFSETQ. CDR3 sequence reads: CASSLGQGSYEQYF. CDR3 nucleotides: TGTGCCAGCAGTTTAGGACAGGGGTCTTACGAGCAGTACTTC.

This clonotype was seen a handful of times. The rearrangement uses TRBV7-3 and TRBJ2-5, with a possible D match to TRBD1 (6 bases). The J call may be faulty, since TRBJ2-1 better matches the DNA end. Per the germline V gene, CDR1 is SGHTA and CDR2 is FQGTGA. The CDR3 loop spans 16 amino acids. CDR3: CASSFRDTKSVSEQFF. CDR3 DNA: TGTGCCAGCAGCTTCCGGGACACCAAGTCGGTTTCGGAGCAGTTCTTC.

The gene calls are TRBV6-5 and TRBJ1-1; 7 nucleotides agree with TRBD1. Germline V gene data show CDR1 as MNHEY and CDR2 as SVGAGI. The CDR3 is 15 residues long. Trimming removed 5 bases from V and 1 base from J; junction bases left unmatched: 7. The CDR3 region has the DNA TGTGCCAGCAGTACAGGGGCCGGGGGGAACACTGAAGCTTTCTTT. Amino acid sequence: CASSTGAGGNTEAFF.

In this sample, this clonotype turned up a few times. The chain links TRBV6-6 to TRBJ1-1; D is undetermined. The V end lost 8 bases, the J end lost 0 bases, and 10 bases lay between the germline ends. The germline gives CDR1 MNHNY, CDR2 SVGAGI (reference sequence). The CDR3 is 13 amino acids. The DNA of the CDR3 is TGTGCCAGCGCGATTAGTATGAACACTGAAGCTTTCTTT. Its protein product is CASAISMNTEAFF.

The genes are TRBV12-3 or TRBV12-4 and TRBJ1-1; D not certain. V was pared by 7 bases and J by 5 bases, with 17 bases between. This CDR3 contains 14 residues. The CDR3 DNA reads as TGTGCCAGCACCCGGTCCACCTCGGGGACTGAAGCTTTCTTT. Residues: CASTRSTSGTEAFF.

The sample holds a few counts of this clonotype. The chain uses TRBV12-3 or TRBV12-4 and TRBJ2-7; perhaps TRBD1 as D (6 bases). V was trimmed by 6 bases and J by 1 base, leaving 13 bases between them. This CDR3 region has 14 residues. Here the CDR3 DNA reads TGTGCCAGCAGGCCCGGGACAATATCCTACGAGCAGTACTTC. Its translation is CASRPGTISYEQYF.

This clonotype has more than one count but fewer than ten. The genes are TRBV7-9 and TRBJ2-1; 12 nucleotides align to TRBD2. Germline-derived CDR1 and CDR2 are SEHNR and FQNEAQ (reference sequence). V lost 2 bases and J lost 3; bases outside the gene matches: 5. The CDR3 contains 17 residues. CDR3 DNA: TGTGCCAGCAGCTTATCCGGACTAGCGGGGCACTACAATGAGCAGTTCTTC. Translation gives CASSLSGLAGHYNEQFF.

To note about this clonotype: One end of the junction varies from germline; a read error may be responsible. V and J are TRBV5-1 and TRBJ2-1; unclear D gene. There are 13 residues in the CDR3. Germline V gene lookup returns CDR1 SGHRS and CDR2 YFSETQ. The CDR3 loop is CASNLGSRNEQFF. As DNA, the CDR3 is TGCGCCAGCAACTTGGGTTCTAGGAATGAGCAGTTCTTC.

This clonotype was seen more than once but under ten times. The chain employs TRBV5-1 and TRBJ1-2, with D tentatively TRBD1 (6 bases). Germline assignment: CDR1 SGHRS and CDR2 YFSETQ. V was trimmed by 4 bases and J by 7 bases, leaving 26 bases between them. The CDR3 covers 17 residues. In DNA form, the CDR3 reads TGCGCCAGCAGCCGCGGATTGTCCGGGGGCGATGAAGGTGGCTACACCTTC. It yields the protein CASSRGLSGGDEGGYTF.

This rearrangement joins TRBV7-6 to TRBJ2-7; 7 bases map to TRBD1. The V segment lost 2 bases and the J segment 9 bases; nucleotides outside the gene matches: 13. The CDR3 has 15 residues. Per germline, CDR1 SGHVS and CDR2 FNYEAQ. The chain's CDR3 is CASSLTGEGSTTQYF. The CDR3 coding sequence is TGTGCCAGCAGCTTAACAGGGGAAGGATCAACGACGCAGTACTTC.

Note on this clonotype: The conserved phenylalanine or tryptophan is not found at the CDR3 terminus, so this likely reflects a read error. This chain uses TRBV6-5 with TRBJ1-4; D is undetermined. This CDR3 is 13 amino acids long. Trimming cost V 9 bases and J 9 bases, with 17 bases left between them. Germline-derived CDR1 and CDR2 are MNHEY and SVGAGI. CDR3 nucleotide sequence: TGTGCCAGTAGGGAGATATCCGGCCAAAAACTGTTTTCT. This translates into CASREISGQKLFS.

The chain uses TRBV6-2 or TRBV6-3 and TRBJ2-1; tentatively, D is TRBD1 or TRBD2 (5 bases each). The J call may be in error: the DNA end matches TRBJ2-7 better. Germline V lookup: CDR1 MNHEY, CDR2 SVGEGT. CDR3 length: 17 amino acids. CDR3 amino acids: CASSYSIPGDGPYEQYF. The CDR3 DNA reads TGTGCCAGCAGTTACTCGATTCCCGGGGACGGGCCCTACGAGCAGTACTTC.

This CDR3 reads CASSMSLGGQAKNIQYF. CDR3 nucleotides: TGTGCCAGTAGTATGTCCCTGGGGGGCCAGGCCAAAAACATTCAGTACTTC. The V call is TRBV19, the J call TRBJ2-4, with D possibly being TRBD1 or TRBD2 (6 bases each). Trimming removed 3 bases at V and 1 base at J, with 16 bases between. The length of the CDR3 is 17 residues. Germline V lookup: CDR1 LNHDA, CDR2 SQIVND (reference sequence). Combining the CDR3 with reference TRBV19 and TRBJ2-4 gives the whole variable domain DGGITQSPKYLFRKEGQNVTLSCEQNLNHDAMYWYRQDPGQGLRLIYYSQIVNDFQKGDIAEGYSVSREKKESFPLTVTSAQKNPTAFYLCASSMSLGGQAKNIQYFGAGTRLSVL.

V and J are TRBV12-3 or TRBV12-4 and TRBJ2-2; 8 bases align to TRBD2. With 7 bases clipped from V and 4 bases from J, the junction kept 5 bases outside the gene matches. This CDR3 is built from 14 residues. The CDR3, as DNA: TGTGCCAGCACCCGGGGGGGGCTCACCGGGGAGCTGTTTTTT. Protein sequence: CASTRGGLTGELFF.

The chain is built from TRBV15 and TRBJ2-5; 9 bases fit TRBD2. There are 15 residues in the CDR3. CDR1 and CDR2 from the germline V gene are LNHNV and YYDKDF (reference sequence). The V gene end was trimmed by 5 bases and the J gene end by 8 bases; junction bases not matched to a gene: 12. Written as DNA, the CDR3 is TGTGCCACCAGCGGGCTAGCGGGGACCCCCGGCACCCAGTACTTC. This translates into CATSGLAGTPGTQYF.

The rearrangement uses TRBV5-1 and TRBJ1-2; 8 positions match TRBD1. The CDR3 sequence is 15 residues long. V was pared by 2 bases and J by 6 bases, with 9 bases of the junction left unmatched. CDR1 and CDR2 (germline): SGHRS, YFSETQ. The DNA of the CDR3 is TGCGCCAGCAGCTTCCAGAGCAGGGGGCAAGATGGCTACACCTTC. Its translation is CASSFQSRGQDGYTF.

The count of this clonotype is one. The V and J genes are TRBV27 and TRBJ1-6; D may be TRBD1 (6 bases). V lost 6 bases to trimming and J lost 2 bases, with 11 bases between them. This CDR3 is 15 amino acids long. Germline CDR1 is MNHEY and CDR2 is SMNVEV (reference sequence). The CDR3: CASRQGGTYNSPLHF. The CDR3 nucleotides read TGTGCCAGCAGACAGGGAGGGACCTATAATTCACCCCTCCACTTT.

The V gene is TRBV9, the J gene TRBJ2-5; 9 nucleotides line up with TRBD2. Germline V lookup: CDR1 SGDLS, CDR2 YYNGEE. V shed 3 bases and J 0 bases; nucleotides not matched to a gene: 9. The length of the CDR3 is 17 residues. The CDR3 spells CASSAGPSGVYQETQYF. DNA of the CDR3: TGTGCCAGCAGCGCAGGCCCTAGCGGGGTGTACCAAGAGACCCAGTACTTC.

The chain joins TRBV11-3 to TRBJ2-5, with 10 positions matching TRBD1. Germline lookup yields CDR1 SGHNT and CDR2 YENEEA. This CDR3 comprises 16 residues. V was clipped by 5 bases and J by 5 bases; unmatched bases: 11. The CDR3 region is CASSPRDRGGRETQYF. For the CDR3, the DNA is TGTGCCAGCAGCCCTAGGGACAGGGGAGGCCGGGAGACCCAGTACTTC. Supplemented by reference TRBV11-3 and TRBJ2-5, the full variable domain reads EAGVVQSPRYKIIEKKQPVAFWCNPISGHNTLYWYLQNLGQGPELLIRYENEEAVDDSQLPKDRFSAERLKGVDSTLKIQPAELGDSAVYLCASSPRDRGGRETQYFGPGTRLLVL.

This clonotype was seen a handful of times. The rearrangement joins TRBV12-3 or TRBV12-4 to TRBJ2-6; TRBD1 agrees at 9 bases. The V and J ends lost 5 bases and 1 base, in that order; junction bases with no gene match: 0. This CDR3 comprises 15 residues. The CDR3 spells CASSGTGSGANVLTF. The CDR3 DNA reads as TGTGCCAGCAGTGGGACAGGGTCTGGGGCCAACGTCCTGACTTTC.

This clonotype was observed a handful of times. The genes are TRBV20-1 and TRBJ1-2, with 7 bases aligning to TRBD1. V dropped 3 bases and J dropped 2; count of bases not matched to a gene: 9. The germline CDR1 and CDR2 sequences are DFQATT and SNEGSKA (reference sequence). The CDR3 length is 15 residues. The CDR3 is CSASQRDRGNYGYTF. The CDR3 DNA follows: TGCAGTGCTAGCCAAAGGGACAGAGGAAACTATGGCTACACCTTC.

The V call is TRBV7-6, the J call TRBJ2-7; 7 bases align to TRBD2. The J call may be faulty, since TRBJ2-5 better matches the DNA end. This CDR3 comprises 15 residues. Germline CDR1 is SGHVS and CDR2 is FNYEAQ. This chain's CDR3 is CASSSRAGDVETQYF. CDR3 nucleotides: TGTGCCAGCAGCTCTAGGGCGGGGGATGTGGAGACCCAGTACTTC.

The CDR3 loop reads CASSFDLQETQYF. The CDR3 DNA reads TGTGCCAGCAGTTTTGACCTCCAAGAGACCCAGTACTTC. The chain recombines TRBV27 with TRBJ2-5; D gene ambiguous. V lost 3 bases and J 1 base, leaving 6 bases between the germline ends. Germline CDR1 and CDR2: MNHEY and SMNVEV (reference sequence). The CDR3 spans 13 residues.

This clonotype was picked up a small number of times. The chain carries TRBV12-3 or TRBV12-4 and TRBJ2-1; tentative D call: TRBD2 (6 bases). The CDR3 consists of 16 residues. Between the trimmed V and J ends, which lost 6 bases and 4 bases, there was a span of 19 bases. The CDR3 region is CASRDRETPLYNEQFF. For the CDR3, the DNA is TGTGCCAGCAGGGACCGGGAGACACCGTTATACAATGAGCAGTTCTTC.

V gene TRBV29-1 combines with J gene TRBJ2-5; the D gene could be TRBD1 or TRBD2 (5 bases each). The V gene's germline CDR1 is SQVTM and CDR2 ANQGSEA. This CDR3 has 13 amino acids. V was trimmed by 8 bases and J by 5 bases, leaving 18 bases between them. Here the CDR3 reads CSLTMSGDETQYF. The CDR3 DNA reads TGCAGCCTAACCATGTCCGGGGACGAGACCCAGTACTTC. The full variable domain, in which reference TRBV29-1 and TRBJ2-5 provide the parts outside the CDR3, is SAVISQKPSRDICQRGTSLTIQCQVDSQVTMMFWYRQQPGQSLTLIATANQGSEATYESGFVIDKFPISRPNLTFSTLTVSNMSPEDSSIYLCSLTMSGDETQYFGPGTRLLVL.

This rearrangement joins TRBV10-2 to TRBJ2-7; 12 nucleotides match TRBD2. Germline V gene sequence: CDR1 WSHSY, CDR2 SAAADI. Trimming at V came to 10 bases and at J to 0 bases, leaving 4 bases not matched to a gene. There are 14 residues in the CDR3. The CDR3 is CATQTSGGSYEQYF. The CDR3 nucleotides read TGCGCCACTCAGACTAGCGGGGGCTCCTACGAGCAGTACTTC.

This chain connects TRBV12-3 or TRBV12-4 to TRBJ2-7; D is perhaps TRBD1 or TRBD2 (5 bases each). Trimming removed 3 bases at V and 5 bases at J, with 11 bases between. There are 13 residues in the CDR3. The CDR3 reads CASSFGAGDEQYF. The CDR3 DNA sequence: TGTGCCAGCAGTTTCGGGGCAGGCGACGAGCAGTACTTC.